These 8 T cell receptor beta chains came from one sample sequenced in a study of cytomegalovirus exposure and HLA in healthy donors. With 60 Vbeta and 13 Jbeta primers, the PCR was carried out. Repertoires were generated with immunoSEQ multiplex PCR, while TCRdb's copy carries only in-frame clones and drops some. Altogether about 110,000 clones are present, roughly two thirds being singletons, with the ten largest covering roughly 2.4%. Input material: PBMCs. The origin of the receptors is a woman in her twenties or thirties in good health and CMV-seronegative.

The CDR3 region is CAWSWQGSSPLHF. The CDR3 nucleotides read TGTGCCTGGAGTTGGCAGGGGTCTTCACCCCTCCACTTT. V gene TRBV30 combines with J gene TRBJ1-6; tentative D call: TRBD1 (6 bases). The CDR3 is 13 residues long. The V and J ends lost 2 bases and 9 bases respectively, with 11 bases between them. Germline loops: CDR1 GTSNPN, CDR2 SVGIG (reference sequence).

The chain uses TRBV2 and TRBJ2-3; 7 nucleotides align to TRBD2. This CDR3 region has 14 residues. The V gene end was trimmed by 3 bases and the J gene end by 6 bases; junction bases not matched to a gene: 6. Germline V gene lookup returns CDR1 SNHLY and CDR2 FYNNEI. The CDR3 is CASSERGRLDTQYF. CDR3 sequence (DNA): TGTGCCAGCAGTGAGCGGGGGAGGTTGGATACGCAGTATTTT.

This clone was observed many times. V is TRBV5-4 and J is TRBJ1-1; 10 nucleotides agree with TRBD1. This CDR3 spans 17 amino acids. The germline V gene encodes CDR1 SGHNT and CDR2 YYREEE (reference sequence). V gave up 0 bases and J gave up 1 base; unmatched junction bases: 6. The CDR3 region has the DNA TGTGCCAGCAGCTTGGCGACAGGGGGCGACGGGAACACTGAAGCTTTCTTT. Translation gives CASSLATGGDGNTEAFF.

The CDR3 region has the DNA TGTGCCAGCACTCCCAGGGTGAACTATGGCTACACCTTC. It is translated as CASTPRVNYGYTF. The chain links TRBV6-1 to TRBJ1-2, with D perhaps matching TRBD1 (5 bases). From germline, CDR1 is MNHNS and CDR2 SASEGT. The CDR3 is 13 amino acids. Trimming took off 7 bases at V and 2 bases at J, with 11 bases between the two ends.

This chain uses TRBV7-2 with TRBJ1-5; tentative D call: TRBD1 (6 bases). Germline V gene lookup returns CDR1 SGHTA and CDR2 FQGNSA. The CDR3 has 13 amino acids. V lost 4 bases and J 5 bases, leaving 9 bases between the germline ends. This CDR3 is CASSYRVDQPQHF. CDR3 DNA: TGTGCCAGCAGCTACAGGGTCGATCAGCCCCAGCATTTT. Full variable domain (rest looked up from reference TRBV7-2 and TRBJ1-5): GAGVSQSPSNKVTEKGKDVELRCDPISGHTALYWYRQSLGQGLEFLIYFQGNSAPDKSGLPSDRFSAERTGGSVSTLTIQRTQQEDSAVYLCASSYRVDQPQHFGDGTRLSIL.

The CDR3 protein is CASSEEREYNEQFF. The CDR3 bases are TGTGCCAGCAGTGAAGAGCGGGAATACAATGAGCAGTTCTTC. This chain joins TRBV2 and TRBJ2-1; 7 bases line up with TRBD2. The CDR3 is 14 amino acids. The ends lost 1 base at V and 4 bases at J; junction bases unmatched: 1. CDR1 SNHLY and CDR2 FYNNEI come from the germline V gene.

V gene TRBV10-3 combines with J gene TRBJ2-6; D unresolved. CDR3 length: 13 residues. The V end lost 11 bases, the J end lost 0 bases, and 8 bases lay between the germline ends. The germline CDR1 and CDR2 sequences are ENHRY and SYGVKD. The CDR3 is CAVPSSGANVLTF. The CDR3 nucleotides read TGTGCCGTCCCGAGCTCTGGGGCCAACGTCCTGACTTTC.

The chain joins TRBV5-4 to TRBJ2-7; the D gene is possibly TRBD2 (5 bases). This CDR3 has 15 residues. V lost 0 bases and J 0 bases, leaving 10 bases between the germline ends. Germline V gives CDR1 SGHNT, CDR2 YYREEE (reference sequence). CDR3 residues: CASSLDQGSSYEQYF. In DNA form, the CDR3 reads TGTGCCAGCAGCTTGGACCAAGGGAGCTCCTACGAGCAGTACTTC.